This T cell receptor (beta chain) was obtained from a study of cytotoxic CD8 clonotypes in ibrutinib-treated CLL. Here immunoSEQ multiplex PCR was the method, and the copy in TCRdb shows in-frame clones only, minus some. The data show 13,000 to 15,000 clones, with less than 55% seen just once and less than 40% held by the top ten. CDR1 LNHDA and CDR2 SQIVND come from the germline V gene (reference sequence). V was pared by 4 bases and J by 4 bases, with 3 bases of the junction left unmatched. This CDR3 is built from 13 residues. The sample in question was PBMCs, obtained at an approximately 22-month disease-progression time point, from a patient treated with ibrutinib. V and J are TRBV19 and TRBJ1-2, with 7 bases fitting TRBD1. This sequence originates from a human donor with chronic lymphocytic leukemia. CDR3 sequence: CASSSGTVYGYTF. In DNA form, the CDR3 reads TGTGCCAGTAGTAGCGGGACAGTCTATGGCTACACCTTC. The entire variable domain, with the rest obtained from reference TRBV19 and TRBJ1-2, is as follows: DGGITQSPKYLFRKEGQNVTLSCEQNLNHDAMYWYRQDPGQGLRLIYYSQIVNDFQKGDIAEGYSVSREKKESFPLTVTSAQKNPTAFYLCASSSGTVYGYTFGSGTRLTVV.